The clone carrying this T cell receptor beta chain came up many times. The antigen is not known. This specimen belongs to a study of T cell repertoires in cytomegalovirus infection. For the study at large: Indications came from public TCR beta signatures; they pointed to CMV infection and to a matching HLA type. Study-level points and caveats: Totalled public TCR beta family frequency picked out people who carried CMV plus the relevant HLA. It was HLA-C-restricted CMV-specific TCR beta clonotypes that dominated the response ex vivo.

TCRdb used MiXCR to reprocess the reads, holding one entry per CDR3 protein. The sample consists of 500,000 to 600,000 distinct CDR3 sequences, about 15% of them appearing once. V was trimmed by 5 bases and J by 9 bases, leaving 28 bases between them. The CDR3 is 18 residues long. Looked up from germline, CDR1 is MNHEY and CDR2 is SMNVEV (reference sequence). The chain couples TRBV27 to TRBJ1-4; TRBD1 might be the D (5 bases). The TCR originated in a human donor in good health (CMV status not recorded). Some clones in this sample may be carry-over from other donors' samples. The sample taken for sequencing was CD8+ T cells from PBMCs. CDR3 sequence: CASSPWDSIGATAKKLFF. The CDR3 coding sequence is TGTGCCAGCAGTCCCTGGGACTCCATTGGAGCAACCGCCAAAAAACTGTTTTTT.